This TCR beta chain was obtained from a study of early T cells in non-severe SARS-CoV-2 infection. Study in general: Sequencing input comprised bulk RNA from unsorted whole blood; chain pairing was not available.

This clonotype was seen a few times. Its target is not known. Germline lookup yields CDR1 LGHNA and CDR2 YNFKEQ. The V segment lost 3 bases and the J segment 3 bases; nucleotides outside the gene matches: 8. The CDR3 extends over 15 amino acids. Individual cDNA molecules carried attached unique molecular identifiers. TCRdb processed the 5' RACE reads anew with MiXCR; each CDR3 protein has one entry. The sample holds roughly 41,000 distinct CDR3 sequences, approximately 5.1% seen once. General observations from the study: Anti-spike CD8 responses were favored in VDJdb matching, and private and CD4 specificities were missed.

The sequencing used whole blood, collected at baseline. V and J are TRBV4-2 and TRBJ2-7; TRBD1 agrees at 7 bases. This TCR was sampled from an adult who was a healthcare worker with PCR-confirmed SARS-CoV-2 infection or an uninfected control (not recorded which). The CDR3 DNA reads as TGTGCCAGCAGCCAGCTCAGGGACAGCCGCTACGAGCAGTACTTC. The encoded protein is CASSQLRDSRYEQYF.